The 3 T cell receptor beta chains listed next were all sequenced from one sample in a study of blood T cell repertoires in COVID-19. The data were produced by immunoSEQ multiplex PCR, yet TCRdb's version contains in-frame clones alone and is incomplete. The sample holds some 50,000 clones, 86% seen once. Sample: peripheral blood. The source of these receptors is a human donor in a cohort sampled during active COVID-19.

The CDR3 region has the DNA TGTGCCAGCAGTGATCCGGGACAGGGGGGGTACGAGCAGTACTTC. Protein product: CASSDPGQGGYEQYF. The rearrangement links TRBV6-1 to TRBJ2-7, with TRBD1 matching 11 bases. V shed 3 bases, J shed 4 bases, and the junction held 5 bases outside the gene matches. The CDR3 sequence is 15 residues long. Germline values: CDR1 MNHNS, CDR2 SASEGT.

In its sample, this clone was seen many times. A junction boundary mismatches the germline segment, possibly from a read error. V is TRBV14 and J is TRBJ2-7; D is undetermined. Germline assignment: CDR1 SGHDN and CDR2 FVKESK. The CDR3 runs 12 residues. The CDR3 nucleotides read TGTGCCAGCAGCCGGTCAGTATTACATTATGTCTTC. Residues: CASSRSVLHYVF.

J is TRBJ2-3 and V is TRBV5-1; 13 bases map to TRBD2. The germline CDR1 and CDR2 sequences are SGHRS and YFSETQ. J gave up 10 bases and V 3 bases, and 5 bases lay outside the gene matches. The CDR3 sequence is 14 residues long. The CDR3 DNA reads as TGCGCCAGCAGCTCTGGACTAGCGGGGGACGCGCAGTATTTT. It codes for CASSSGLAGDAQYF. Filled out from reference TRBV5-1 and TRBJ2-3, the complete variable domain reads KAGVTQTPRYLIKTRGQQVTLSCSPISGHRSVSWYQQTPGQGLQFLFEYFSETQRNKGNFPGRFSGRQFSNSRSEMNVSTLELGDSALYLCASSSGLAGDAQYFGPGTRLTVL.